Described below is a single TCR beta chain sequence and its context. This receptor's antigen is unknown. Nothing much larger sits one base from this clone, and base qualities are not available. The data belong to a study of blood T cells in healthy people across ages (dated by TCRdb to the mid-2010s). Some background on the complete study: Template switching captured roughly one uniquely barcoded TCR beta cDNA molecule per two T cells in model experiments. For two donors (one aged 18 to 30 and one aged 80 or older), the study analyzed two additional independent replicas of 1 million unique cDNA reads from the same blood draw. To avoid experimental bias, donors of different ages were distributed randomly across sequencing lanes. Donors were grouped into four age groups: young (average roughly 15 years), middle-aged (around 39), aged (around 60) and long-lived (approximately 82). Age-related changes in TCR beta repertoire diversity were measured in the study by deep sequencing normalized with unique cDNA molecular identifiers. General study outcomes and caveats: There was a strong correlation between observed TCR beta diversity and the percentage of naive T cells measured by flow cytometry. As age increased, observed TCR beta diversity per million T cells dropped in a roughly linear way, and a significant reduction was already evident by age about 40. The long-lived group showed more naive CD4+ T cells, fewer expanded clones and increased TCR diversity than the aged group, suggesting age selection. Estimates of total diversity based on one million sequenced T cells were considered lower bounds and underestimates. Conclusive comparison of naive and antigen-experienced compartments was prevented by the profiling of bulk unsorted PBMCs. Donor CMV infection status was unknown, potentially confounding age-related changes in expanded clonotypes.

Receptor amplification or capture employed 5' RACE. Sequencing took place on an Illumina HiSeq 2500. A second PCR of roughly 7 to 11 cycles was performed with a sample-barcoded 5' primer and a J-beta primer mix. A unique molecular identifier was introduced onto each TCR beta cDNA molecule by a template-switch 5' adaptor carrying 12 random nucleotides. At least 2.5 million CDR3-containing paired-end reads were obtained from each sample. The Mint cDNA synthesis kit, primed by a TRBC-specific oligonucleotide, was used to synthesize first-strand cDNA from all RNA. Following uracil-DNA glycosylase treatment, all cDNA underwent a first 18-cycle PCR with the universal primers M1SS and BC2_uni_R. On the authors' methods: For normalization, 1 million high-quality reads, each with a distinct molecular identifier, were randomly selected from each sample. Instead of being binned into consensus sequences, reads with shared molecular identifiers were discarded. MiTCR, set to a Q25 quality threshold and the strictest error-elimination algorithm, was used for CDR3 identification, clonotype clustering and error correction. A nonparametric unseen species model with Euler transformation was used to estimate a lower bound on total TCR beta diversity. TCRdb reanalyzed the raw reads on its own, using fastp at Q25 for trimming and MiXCR for clone calling, and kept in-frame beta chains. CDR3 protein duplicates are merged, each entry listing the most common genes and DNA. These V and J calls originate from TCRdb's pipeline instead of the authors' own analysis. The sample profile shows about 1,800,000 distinct CDR3 sequences; approximately 30% of them were found once. 6.5% to 8.5% of the sample goes to the ten largest clones.

From its cysteine to its phenylalanine, the CDR3 spans 15 amino acids. Here the CDR3 DNA is all that survives: 45 bases in frame from base 1. According to the germline V gene, CDR1 reads SGHTA and CDR2 reads FQGNSA. Clipping removes 4 bases from V and 7 bases from J, with 8 as the unmatched junction base count. The roughly 39 donors, aged roughly 6 to 100 years, were systemically healthy Caucasian individuals from Russia. Each donor gave about 9.7 milliliters of peripheral blood, drawn into EDTA-treated Vacutainer tubes. Ficoll-Paque density-gradient centrifugation was used to isolate PBMCs, with at least 7 million per sample. Trizol reagent was used to extract total RNA from the PBMCs, yielding at least 5.5 micrograms per sample. For every donor, flow cytometry on a PBMC aliquot measured the percentage of naive CD45RAhigh/CD27high T cells.

The sequenced sample was blood. The source of this sequence is a woman younger than 45 in good health. The sequence links TRBV7-2 to TRBJ2-1, and TRBD2 matches 9 of the central bases. The CDR3 protein is CASSSLGLARNEQFF. The DNA sequence follows: TGTGCCAGCAGCTCGCTGGGACTAGCCAGGAATGAGCAGTTCTTC.